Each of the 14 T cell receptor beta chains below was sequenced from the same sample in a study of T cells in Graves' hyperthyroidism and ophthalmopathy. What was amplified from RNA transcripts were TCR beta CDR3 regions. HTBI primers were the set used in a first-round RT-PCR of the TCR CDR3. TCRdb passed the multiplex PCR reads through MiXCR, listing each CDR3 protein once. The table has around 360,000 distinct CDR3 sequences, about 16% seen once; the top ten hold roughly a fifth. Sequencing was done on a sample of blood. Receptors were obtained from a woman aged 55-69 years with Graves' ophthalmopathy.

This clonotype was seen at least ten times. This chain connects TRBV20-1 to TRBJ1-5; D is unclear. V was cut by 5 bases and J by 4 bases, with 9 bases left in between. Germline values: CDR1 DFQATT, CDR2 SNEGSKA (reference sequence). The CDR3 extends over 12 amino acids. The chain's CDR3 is CSALTTNQPQHF. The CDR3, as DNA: TGCAGTGCTCTAACGACTAATCAGCCCCAGCATTTT.

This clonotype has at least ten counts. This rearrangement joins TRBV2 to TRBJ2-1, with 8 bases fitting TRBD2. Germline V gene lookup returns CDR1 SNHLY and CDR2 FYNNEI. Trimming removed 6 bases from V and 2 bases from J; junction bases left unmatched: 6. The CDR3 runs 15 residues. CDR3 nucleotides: TGTGCCAGCAGGACGGGACTAGGGGCCTACAATGAGCAGTTCTTC. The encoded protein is CASRTGLGAYNEQFF.

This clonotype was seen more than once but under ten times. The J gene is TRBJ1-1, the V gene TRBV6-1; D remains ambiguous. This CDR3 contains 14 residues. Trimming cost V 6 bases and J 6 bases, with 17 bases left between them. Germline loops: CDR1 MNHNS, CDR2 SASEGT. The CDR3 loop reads CASRIRAFDAEAFF. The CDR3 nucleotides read TGTGCCAGCAGAATCCGGGCCTTTGATGCTGAAGCTTTCTTT.

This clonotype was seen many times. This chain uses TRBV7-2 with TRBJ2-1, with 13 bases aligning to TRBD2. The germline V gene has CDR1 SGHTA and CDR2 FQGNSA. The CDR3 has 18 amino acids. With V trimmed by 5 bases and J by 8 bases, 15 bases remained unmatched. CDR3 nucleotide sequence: TGTGCCAGCAGCCGACCGAGAGGGACTAGCGGGAAGTGGGATGAGCAGTTCTTC. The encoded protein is CASSRPRGTSGKWDEQFF.

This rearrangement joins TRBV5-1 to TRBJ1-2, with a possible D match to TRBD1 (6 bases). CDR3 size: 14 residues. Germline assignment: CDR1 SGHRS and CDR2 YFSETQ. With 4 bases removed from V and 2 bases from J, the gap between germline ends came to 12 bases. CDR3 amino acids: CASSGTTGNYGYTF. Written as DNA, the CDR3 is TGCGCCAGCAGCGGAACTACAGGGAACTATGGCTACACCTTC.

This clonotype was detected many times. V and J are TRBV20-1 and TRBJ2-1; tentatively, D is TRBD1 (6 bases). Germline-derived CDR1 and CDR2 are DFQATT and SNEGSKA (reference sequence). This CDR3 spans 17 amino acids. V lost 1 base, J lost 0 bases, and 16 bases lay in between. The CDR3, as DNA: TGCAGTGCTAGAGGGGGGACACCGAAAAGCTCCTACAATGAGCAGTTCTTC. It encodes CSARGGTPKSSYNEQFF.

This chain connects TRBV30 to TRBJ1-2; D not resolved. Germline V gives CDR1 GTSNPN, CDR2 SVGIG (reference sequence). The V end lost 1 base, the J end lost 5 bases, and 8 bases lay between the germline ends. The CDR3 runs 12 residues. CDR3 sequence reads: CAWSEGSYGYTF. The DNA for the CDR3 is TGTGCCTGGAGTGAAGGCTCATATGGCTACACCTTC. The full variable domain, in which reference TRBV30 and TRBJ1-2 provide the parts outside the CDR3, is SQTIHQWPATLVQPVGSPLSLECTVEGTSNPNLYWYRQAAGRGLQLLFYSVGIGQISSEVPQNLSASRPQDRQFILSSKKLLLSDSGFYLCAWSEGSYGYTFGSGTRLTVV.

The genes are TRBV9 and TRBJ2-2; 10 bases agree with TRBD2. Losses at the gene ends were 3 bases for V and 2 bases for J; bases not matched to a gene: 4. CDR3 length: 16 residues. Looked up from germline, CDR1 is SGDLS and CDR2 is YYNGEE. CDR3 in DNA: TGTGCCAGCAGCGCCCGGACTAGCGGTAACACCGGGGAGCTGTTTTTT. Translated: CASSARTSGNTGELFF.

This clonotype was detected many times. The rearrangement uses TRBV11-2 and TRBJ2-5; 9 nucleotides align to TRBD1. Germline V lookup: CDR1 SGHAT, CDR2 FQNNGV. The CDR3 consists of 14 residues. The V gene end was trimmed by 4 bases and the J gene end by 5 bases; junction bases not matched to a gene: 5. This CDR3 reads CASSYRDRVETQYF. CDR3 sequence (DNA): TGTGCCAGCAGCTACCGGGACAGGGTGGAGACCCAGTACTTC.

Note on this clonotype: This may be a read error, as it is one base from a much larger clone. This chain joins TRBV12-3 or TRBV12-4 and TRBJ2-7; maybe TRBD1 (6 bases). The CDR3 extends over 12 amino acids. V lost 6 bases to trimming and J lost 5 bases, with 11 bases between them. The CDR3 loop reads CASRQGSHEQYF. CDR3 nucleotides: TGTGCCAGCAGACAGGGTTCCCACGAGCAGTACTTC.

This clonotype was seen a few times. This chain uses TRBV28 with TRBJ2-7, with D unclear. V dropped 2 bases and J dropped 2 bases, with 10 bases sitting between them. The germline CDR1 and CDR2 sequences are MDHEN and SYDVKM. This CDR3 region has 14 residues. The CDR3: CASSLPPQAYEQYF. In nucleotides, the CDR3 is TGTGCCAGCAGTTTACCGCCCCAGGCCTACGAGCAGTACTTC. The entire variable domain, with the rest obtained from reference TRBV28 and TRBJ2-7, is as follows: DVKVTQSSRYLVKRTGEKVFLECVQDMDHENMFWYRQDPGLGLRLIYFSYDVKMKEKGDIPEGYSVSREKKERFSLILESASTNQTSMYLCASSLPPQAYEQYFGPGTRLTVT.

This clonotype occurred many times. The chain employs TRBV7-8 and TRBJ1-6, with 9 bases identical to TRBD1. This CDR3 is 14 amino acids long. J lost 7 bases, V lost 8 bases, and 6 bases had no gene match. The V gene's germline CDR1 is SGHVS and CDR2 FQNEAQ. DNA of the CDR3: TGTGCCAGCCGCCGGGACAGGGAAAATTCACCCCTCCACTTT. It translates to CASRRDRENSPLHF.

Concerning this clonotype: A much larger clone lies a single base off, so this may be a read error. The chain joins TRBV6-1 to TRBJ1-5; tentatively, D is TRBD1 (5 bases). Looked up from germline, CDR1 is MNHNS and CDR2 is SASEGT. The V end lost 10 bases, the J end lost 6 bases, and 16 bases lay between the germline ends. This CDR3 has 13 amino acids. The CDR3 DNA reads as TGTGCCACCGTAGGCAGGGAAGGTCAGCCCCAGCATTTT. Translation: CATVGREGQPQHF.

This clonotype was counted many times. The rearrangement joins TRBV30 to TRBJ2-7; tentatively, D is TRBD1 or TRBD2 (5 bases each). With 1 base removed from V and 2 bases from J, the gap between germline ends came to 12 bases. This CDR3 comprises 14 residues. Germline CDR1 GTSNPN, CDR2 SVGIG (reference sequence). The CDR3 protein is CAWSGGSWTYEQYF. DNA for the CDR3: TGTGCCTGGAGTGGGGGGAGCTGGACCTACGAGCAGTACTTC.